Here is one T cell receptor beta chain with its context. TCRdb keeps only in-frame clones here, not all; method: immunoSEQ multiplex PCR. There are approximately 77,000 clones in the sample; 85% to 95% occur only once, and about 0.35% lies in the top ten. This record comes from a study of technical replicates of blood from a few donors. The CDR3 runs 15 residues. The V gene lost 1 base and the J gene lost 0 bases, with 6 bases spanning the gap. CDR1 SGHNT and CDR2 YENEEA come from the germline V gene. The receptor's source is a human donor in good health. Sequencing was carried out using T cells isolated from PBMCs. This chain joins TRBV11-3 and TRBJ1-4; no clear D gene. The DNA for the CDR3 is TGTGCCAGCAGCTTAGGGACTGCAACTAATGAAAAACTGTTTTTT. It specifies CASSLGTATNEKLFF.